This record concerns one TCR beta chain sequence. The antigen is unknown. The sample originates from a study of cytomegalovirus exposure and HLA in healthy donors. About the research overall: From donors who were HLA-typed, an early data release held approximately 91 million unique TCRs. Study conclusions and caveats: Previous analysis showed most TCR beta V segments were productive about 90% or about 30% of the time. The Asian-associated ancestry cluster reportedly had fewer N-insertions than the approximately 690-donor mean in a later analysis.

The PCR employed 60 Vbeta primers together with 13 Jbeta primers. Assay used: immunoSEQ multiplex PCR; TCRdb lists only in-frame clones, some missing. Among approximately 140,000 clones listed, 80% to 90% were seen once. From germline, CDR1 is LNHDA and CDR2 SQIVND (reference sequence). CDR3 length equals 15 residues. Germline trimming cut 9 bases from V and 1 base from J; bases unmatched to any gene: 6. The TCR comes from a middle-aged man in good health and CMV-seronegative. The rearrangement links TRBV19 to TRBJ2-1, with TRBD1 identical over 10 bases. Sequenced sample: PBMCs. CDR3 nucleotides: TGTGCCAGCGAGGGACAGGGGTTTTCCTACAATGAGCAGTTCTTC. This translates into CASEGQGFSYNEQFF.